This TCR beta chain is from a study of CD8+CD57+ T cells in acquired aplastic anemia. The overall study: Across the sorted CD4+ and CD8+ cells, DNA amounts averaged roughly 3 ug.

It was genomic DNA that served as the template for profiling TCR beta VDJ and CDR3. TCRdb analysed the reads with MiXCR anew, one entry per CDR3 protein. The sample includes 250,000 to 300,000 distinct CDR3 sequences, 56% of them seen just once. The CDR3 is made up of 17 amino acids. V was clipped by 9 bases and J by 8 bases; unmatched bases: 22. Germline CDR1 is LNHDA and CDR2 is SQIVND (reference sequence). This clonotype was recorded once. This TCR was recovered from a human donor with severe aplastic anemia or a healthy control (not recorded which). The chain uses TRBV19 and TRBJ2-3; 8 nucleotides agree with TRBD2. Sample: sorted CD4+, CD8+, or CD8+CD57+ T cells (not recorded which) from PBMCs. CDR3 sequence (DNA): TGTGCCAGCAGCCTAAAACGGGGGACTAGTAGAACCGTTACGCAGTATTTT. Protein product: CASSLKRGTSRTVTQYF.